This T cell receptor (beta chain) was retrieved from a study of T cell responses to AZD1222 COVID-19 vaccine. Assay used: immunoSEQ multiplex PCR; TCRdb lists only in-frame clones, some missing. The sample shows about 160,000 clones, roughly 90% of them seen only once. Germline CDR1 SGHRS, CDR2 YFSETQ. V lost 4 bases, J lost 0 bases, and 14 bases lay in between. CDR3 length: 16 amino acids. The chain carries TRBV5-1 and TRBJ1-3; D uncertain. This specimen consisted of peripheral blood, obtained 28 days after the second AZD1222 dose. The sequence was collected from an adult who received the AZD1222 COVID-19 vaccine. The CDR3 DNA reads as TGCGCCAGCAGCCCGATGGGGTCCCCCTCTGGAAACACCATATATTTT. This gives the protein CASSPMGSPSGNTIYF.